Below are 16 T cell receptor beta chains sequenced from a single sample in a study of Ad26.COV2.S vaccination and SARS-CoV-2 variants. Treatment indicated: 19 received Ad26.COV2.S at low or high dose, single or two shots; a few received placebo; per-sample allocation not given. Vaccine and placebo recipients were sampled on day 63 after the first injection. Assay used: immunoSEQ multiplex PCR; TCRdb lists only in-frame clones, some missing. There are 350,000 to 500,000 clones in the sample; roughly 88% occur only once, and around 4.2% lies in the top ten. This specimen was peripheral blood, taken in a trial of Ad26.COV2.S vaccine versus placebo. Every receptor here comes from a person aged 18-65 years who received the Ad26.COV2.S COVID-19 vaccine or a placebo.

The count of this clone is one. CDR3 DNA: TGTGCCAGCAGCTCAGGGATTAGCACAGATACGCAGTATTTT. It specifies CASSSGISTDTQYF. V is TRBV7-3 and J is TRBJ2-3, with D perhaps TRBD1 (5 bases). V was trimmed by 4 bases and J by 0 bases, leaving 8 bases between them. Germline assignment: CDR1 SGHTA and CDR2 FQGTGA. The CDR3 is 14 residues long.

The chain carries TRBV3-1 (or the pseudogene TRBV3-2) and TRBJ2-1; D may be TRBD1 (5 bases). Germline loops: CDR1 LGHDT, CDR2 YNNKEL (reference sequence). The ends were cut back, 2 bases at V and 7 bases at J, with 9 bases in the middle. The CDR3 length is 13 residues. In nucleotides, the CDR3 is TGTGCCAGCAGCCAACGCCGGACAAATGAGCAGTTCTTC. Translation: CASSQRRTNEQFF.

The J gene is TRBJ1-2, the V gene TRBV4-3, with 9 bases identical to TRBD1. Germline-derived CDR1 and CDR2 are LGHNA and YSLEER. The CDR3 sequence is 16 residues long. V was pared by 1 base and J by 6 bases, with 9 bases of the junction left unmatched. CDR3 DNA: TGCGCCAGCAGCCAAGCCCCTTACAGGGGGCTGGATGGCTACACCTTC. Translating gives CASSQAPYRGLDGYTF.

The V gene is TRBV7-3, the J gene TRBJ1-1; 7 nucleotides line up with TRBD1. Looked up from germline, CDR1 is SGHTA and CDR2 is FQGTGA. The CDR3 has 14 amino acids. V lost 5 bases to trimming and J lost 4 bases; unmatched junction nucleotides: 7. The DNA for the CDR3 is TGTGCCAGCAGCCCAGGGGGGGGCACCACTGAAGCTTTCTTT. Its translation: CASSPGGGTTEAFF. The variable domain in full, completed from reference TRBV7-3 and TRBJ1-1, reads GAGVSQTPSNKVTEKGKYVELRCDPISGHTALYWYRQSLGQGPEFLIYFQGTGAADDSGLPNDRFFAVRPEGSVSTLKIQRTERGDSAVYLCASSPGGGTTEAFFGQGTRLTVV.

The chain is built from TRBV28 and TRBJ2-7; D not certain. The CDR3 loop spans 18 amino acids. The V end was cut by 1 base, the J end by 2 bases, with 21 bases between. Germline-derived CDR1 and CDR2 are MDHEN and SYDVKM. CDR3 DNA sequence: TGTGCCAGCAGTTTATACCTCATCCTGGGTAGGGTTACCTACGAGCAGTACTTC. Protein: CASSLYLILGRVTYEQYF.

V usage is TRBV29-1 and J usage is TRBJ2-7, with TRBD2 matching over 8 bases. Trimming at V came to 2 bases and at J to 0 bases, leaving 3 bases not matched to a gene. The CDR3 covers 14 residues. The V gene's germline CDR1 is SQVTM and CDR2 ANQGSEA. The CDR3 sequence: CSVELAGFSYEQYF. As DNA, the CDR3 is TGCAGCGTTGAACTAGCGGGTTTCTCCTACGAGCAGTACTTC.

The chain employs TRBV5-1 and TRBJ1-6; 7 bases are shared with TRBD1. From germline, CDR1 is SGHRS and CDR2 YFSETQ. This CDR3 contains 18 residues. V lost 4 bases to trimming and J lost 8 bases; unmatched junction nucleotides: 18. The CDR3 sequence: CASSLRPGQPGFDSPLHF. In DNA form, the CDR3 reads TGCGCCAGCAGCCTCCGTCCGGGACAGCCGGGGTTTGATTCACCCCTCCACTTT.

The chain carries TRBV5-1 and TRBJ1-4, with D possibly TRBD1 on 5 matching bases. Germline lookup yields CDR1 SGHRS and CDR2 YFSETQ. Trimming took 5 bases from V and 3 from J, leaving 11 bases between them. This CDR3 has 14 residues. CDR3 in amino acids: CASSPRQSNEKLFF. For the CDR3, the DNA is TGCGCCAGCAGTCCTAGACAGTCTAATGAAAAACTGTTTTTT.

V is TRBV15 and J is TRBJ2-1; weak D call: TRBD2 (7 bases). Germline CDR1 LNHNV, CDR2 YYDKDF (reference sequence). V lost 0 bases and J 0 bases, leaving 21 bases between the germline ends. The length of the CDR3 is 20 residues. DNA of the CDR3: TGTGCCACCAGCAGAGACCTCCCAAGGGGGGGCTCCAGCTCCTACAATGAGCAGTTCTTC. Translating gives CATSRDLPRGGSSSYNEQFF.

The chain combines TRBV28 with TRBJ1-2; D gene uncertain. Looked up from germline, CDR1 is MDHEN and CDR2 is SYDVKM. Trimming stripped 5 bases from V and 3 bases from J, with 16 bases between. CDR3 length: 15 residues. CDR3: CASSPSASPHYGYTF. Here the CDR3 DNA reads TGTGCCAGCAGTCCGTCCGCGTCTCCCCACTATGGCTACACCTTC.

J is TRBJ2-2 and V is TRBV11-3; 8 positions agree with TRBD2. J gave up 6 bases and V 5 bases, and 8 bases lay outside the gene matches. CDR3 length: 15 amino acids. Germline V CDR1 and CDR2: SGHNT, YENEEA. CDR3 region: CASSGRTSSSGELFF. DNA of the CDR3: TGTGCCAGCAGCGGGCGGACTAGCAGCTCCGGGGAGCTGTTTTTT.

The rearrangement joins TRBV9 to TRBJ2-2; TRBD2 might be the D (6 bases). Trimming removed 2 bases from V and 1 base from J, with 9 bases in between. Germline values: CDR1 SGDLS, CDR2 YYNGEE. The CDR3 consists of 15 residues. For the CDR3, the DNA is TGTGCCAGCAGCGTGGCGGGAAAGAACACCGGGGAGCTGTTTTTT. Translation: CASSVAGKNTGELFF.

This chain connects TRBV18 to TRBJ2-2; D gene ambiguous. Trimming cost V 3 bases and J 4 bases, with 6 bases left between them. Per germline, CDR1 KGHSH and CDR2 LQKENI. The CDR3 sequence is 13 residues long. The CDR3 DNA follows: TGTGCCAGCTCACCTTCCAGCACCGGGGAGCTGTTTTTT. Amino acid sequence: CASSPSSTGELFF.

CDR3 coding DNA: TGCGCCAGCAGCCAAGATAAGTACGAGCTCCAACCCGGGGAGCTGTTTTTT. Amino acid sequence: CASSQDKYELQPGELFF. This rearrangement joins TRBV4-1 to TRBJ2-2, with D hard to call. CDR3 length: 17 amino acids. V shed 0 bases and J shed 6 bases, with 17 bases lying between them. The germline V gene has CDR1 MGHRA and CDR2 YSYEKL.

This chain links TRBV28 with TRBJ1-1; D is perhaps TRBD1 (6 bases). The CDR3 spans 13 residues. With 7 bases removed from V and 5 bases from J, the gap between germline ends came to 14 bases. Looked up from germline, CDR1 is MDHEN and CDR2 is SYDVKM. CDR3 residues: CASTVTGRTEAFF. Here the CDR3 DNA reads TGTGCCAGCACCGTGACAGGAAGGACTGAAGCTTTCTTT. Full variable domain (missing parts from reference TRBV28 and TRBJ1-1): DVKVTQSSRYLVKRTGEKVFLECVQDMDHENMFWYRQDPGLGLRLIYFSYDVKMKEKGDIPEGYSVSREKKERFSLILESASTNQTSMYLCASTVTGRTEAFFGQGTRLTVV.

This clone has a handful of counts. For the CDR3, the DNA is TGTGCCAGCAGTTACTCCGGAAGGTTCACCGGGGAGCTGTTTTTT. Translation: CASSYSGRFTGELFF. The gene calls are TRBV6-6 and TRBJ2-2; D not certain. This CDR3 has 15 amino acids. CDR1 and CDR2 (germline): MNHNY, SVGAGI (reference sequence). Trimming removed 0 bases from V and 4 bases from J, with 9 bases in between.